This is a list of T cell receptor beta chains from one sample in a study of T cells in Graves' hyperthyroidism and ophthalmopathy. TCRdb re-derived calls from the multiplex PCR reads in MiXCR, one entry per CDR3 protein. The table lists 500,000 to 650,000 distinct CDR3 sequences, around 15% of them singletons. The sample was blood. The receptors shown here come from a woman in her forties with Graves' hyperthyroidism. CDR3s include the opening cysteine and the closing phenylalanine or tryptophan. D genes are given only for firm matches. Rows give clone size only sometimes, using once, few, many, or a class for an expanded clone.

clone_size	v_call	d_call	j_call	cdr3_aa	cdr3_nt
NA	TRBV20-1	NA	TRBJ1-2	CSAMAGSYGYTF	TGCAGTGCTATGGCAGGGTCATATGGCTACACCTTC
once	TRBV7-2	NA	TRBJ2-2	CASGGGVTGELFF	TGTGCCAGCGGGGGTGGAGTCACCGGGGAGCTGTTTTTT
many	TRBV2	NA	TRBJ2-2	CASSEARGNTGELFF	TGTGCCAGCAGTGAAGCGCGAGGAAACACCGGGGAGCTGTTTTTT
few	TRBV20-1	NA	TRBJ1-5	CSASYDSNSNQPQHF	TGCAGTGCTAGTTATGACAGTAATAGCAATCAGCCCCAGCATTTT
NA	TRBV9	NA	TRBJ2-2	CASSVHPGDGELFF	TGTGCCAGCAGCGTCCACCCTGGGGACGGGGAGCTGTTTTTT
NA	TRBV6-1	NA	TRBJ1-4	CASSGQGREKLFF	TGTGCCAGCAGCGGGCAGGGCCGAGAAAAACTGTTTTTT
many	TRBV7-2	NA	TRBJ2-7	CASTTSTDDYEQYF	TGTGCCAGCACCACTTCGACAGATGACTACGAGCAGTACTTC
many	TRBV7-2	NA	TRBJ2-1	CASSSASVTRNEQFF	TGTGCCAGCAGCTCTGCTAGCGTAACAAGGAATGAGCAGTTCTTC
few	TRBV10-1	TRBD1	TRBJ2-5	CASSDIRGRLETQYF	TGCGCCAGCAGTGACATAAGGGGGCGTTTAGAGACCCAGTACTTC
many	TRBV6-1	NA	TRBJ2-5	CASSYGLVRQETQYF	TGTGCCAGCAGTTACGGTTTGGTAAGACAAGAGACCCAGTACTTC
many	TRBV29-1	TRBD2	TRBJ2-3	CSGREGDTQYF	TGCAGCGGGCGGGAGGGAGATACGCAGTATTTT
many	TRBV28	TRBD1	TRBJ2-1	CASIHRTGGSLWDEQFF	TGTGCCAGCATTCATCGTACAGGGGGCTCGTTGTGGGATGAGCAGTTCTTC
many	TRBV7-9	NA	TRBJ2-1	CASVPTGSSYNEQFF	TGTGCCAGCGTACCGACAGGTAGCTCCTACAATGAGCAGTTCTTC
few	TRBV27	NA	TRBJ2-7	CASSSRQSAGTYEQYF	TGTGCCAGCAGTTCCAGACAAAGTGCAGGGACCTACGAGCAGTACTTC
many	TRBV27	NA	TRBJ2-3	CASSLSGTPSTDTQYF	TGTGCCAGCAGTTTATCTGGGACCCCGAGCACAGATACGCAGTATTTT
many	TRBV7-9	TRBD2	TRBJ2-5	CASSLYLAGGEETQYF	TGTGCCAGCAGCTTATACCTAGCGGGAGGAGAAGAGACCCAGTACTTC
many	TRBV3-1	NA	TRBJ2-7	CASSQGARLYEQYF	TGTGCCAGCAGCCAAGGGGCCAGACTCTACGAGCAGTACTTC
many	TRBV28	TRBD2	TRBJ2-4	CASSRIRLAGERNIQYF	TGTGCCAGCAGTCGTATTAGACTAGCGGGAGAACGAAACATTCAGTACTTC
few	TRBV29-1	NA	TRBJ2-1	CSVDAAPFF	TGCAGCGTTGACGCGGCGCCGTTCTTC
many	TRBV7-2	NA	TRBJ2-3	CASSLAGGGGITADTQYF	TGTGCCAGCAGCTTAGCCGGTGGGGGCGGGATAACGGCAGATACGCAGTATTTT
NA	TRBV2	TRBD1	TRBJ1-6	CASSDSRDSNSPLHF	TGTGCCAGCAGCGATTCCCGGGACAGTAATTCACCCCTCCACTTT
NA	TRBV30	TRBD2	TRBJ2-1	CAWSVRLAGLSYNEQFF	TGTGCCTGGAGTGTACGGCTAGCGGGTTTATCCTACAATGAGCAGTTCTTC
few	TRBV29-1	NA	TRBJ2-2	CSVGGVHTGELFF	TGCAGCGTTGGGGGAGTACACACCGGGGAGCTGTTTTTT